This record covers a single T cell receptor beta chain. This record belongs to a study of blood T cell repertoires in COVID-19. About the study: T cells, B-cell-depleted T cells, or PBMCs provided the cDNA or gDNA that served as material.

Germline loops: CDR1 SGHVS, CDR2 FQNEAQ. V lost 5 bases, J lost 3 bases, and 8 bases stayed unmatched. The CDR3 loop spans 15 amino acids. Under the authors' procedure: Amplifying reference gene primers gave estimates of nucleated cell counts. Repertoires were generated with immunoSEQ multiplex PCR, while TCRdb's copy carries only in-frame clones and drops some. The DNA gave D and trimming, while V, J and clone size come from that table. The table has 390,000 or so clones, 89% seen once. The sequence was collected from a woman in her 30s with COVID-19, enrolled during active disease. The gene calls are TRBV7-8 and TRBJ1-2; 8 positions match TRBD1. The specimen sequenced was peripheral blood. The CDR3 nucleotides read TGTGCCAGCAGCCCCGGACAGGGTTTGGACTATGGCTACACCTTC. Its protein product is CASSPGQGLDYGYTF.